The next 21 T cell receptor beta chains were all read from a single sample in a study of T cell repertoires in cytomegalovirus infection. TCRdb analysed the reads with MiXCR anew, one entry per CDR3 protein. The sample consists of roughly 730,000 distinct CDR3 sequences, around 30% of them appearing once. These TCRs are of unknown antigen specificity. The sequencing used cultured PBMCs, collected from culture after CMV antigen stimulation. The receptor source for this set is a human donor in good health (CMV status not recorded). Some clones in this sample may be carry-over from other donors' samples.

The gene calls are TRBV7-9 and TRBJ2-1, with 13 bases that match TRBD2. V shed 1 base, J shed 1 base, and the junction held 1 base outside the gene matches. The CDR3 is made up of 17 amino acids. Germline CDR1 reads SEHNR; CDR2 reads FQNEAQ (reference sequence). The CDR3, as DNA: TGTGCCAGCAGCTTAGAGGGACTAGCGGGGTCCTACAATGAGCAGTTCTTC. Its protein is CASSLEGLAGSYNEQFF.

This clonotype has just a few counts. The chain links TRBV11-1 to TRBJ2-7; 15 nucleotides line up with TRBD2. Germline CDR1 is SGHAT and CDR2 is FQDESV (reference sequence). The CDR3 has 18 amino acids. V lost 5 bases to trimming and J lost 1 base; unmatched junction nucleotides: 9. CDR3 sequence reads: CASSAPGLAGGVSYEQYF. Written as DNA, the CDR3 is TGTGCCAGCAGCGCGCCGGGACTAGCGGGGGGAGTTTCCTACGAGCAGTACTTC.

This clonotype occurred a few times. The chain recombines TRBV7-8 with TRBJ2-3; 11 bases align to TRBD1. The CDR3 is made up of 18 amino acids. CDR1 and CDR2 (germline): SGHVS, FQNEAQ. The V gene end was trimmed by 4 bases and the J gene end by 9 bases; junction bases not matched to a gene: 18. The CDR3 DNA follows: TGTGCCAGCAGCTATTCTCGAATCAGGACAGGGGGCAAAGCAACGCAGTATTTT. The encoded protein is CASSYSRIRTGGKATQYF.

The genes are TRBV6-1 and TRBJ1-1, with D perhaps matching TRBD1 (6 bases). Germline lookup yields CDR1 MNHNS and CDR2 SASEGT. V was shortened by 7 bases and J by 4 bases, with 16 bases between the two germline ends. The CDR3 length is 14 residues. The CDR3 region is CASTRRGVGTEAFF. In nucleotides, the CDR3 is TGTGCCAGCACCCGAAGGGGGGTCGGCACTGAAGCTTTCTTT.

This clonotype was detected only a few times. The V gene is TRBV7-8, the J gene TRBJ2-1; D may be TRBD1 or TRBD2 (5 bases each). V dropped 5 bases and J dropped 12 bases, with 17 bases sitting between them. The CDR3 covers 13 residues. Germline V gene data show CDR1 as SGHVS and CDR2 as FQNEAQ. DNA for the CDR3: TGTGCCAGCAGCCCCCGGGACCCTACGCGGCAGTTCTTC. Its translation: CASSPRDPTRQFF.

This clonotype was picked up a small number of times. V and J are TRBV7-2 and TRBJ1-3; D uncertain. In germline, CDR1 is SGHTA, CDR2 FQGNSA. V lost 4 bases and J lost 0, with 7 bases in between. The CDR3 is 14 amino acids. The CDR3 DNA reads TGTGCCAGCAGCTGGGCGAGCTCTGGAAACACCATATATTTT. Residues: CASSWASSGNTIYF.

This clonotype was seen repeatedly, ten times or more. This chain connects TRBV7-9 to TRBJ1-5, with D tentatively TRBD1 (6 bases). Germline V gene sequence: CDR1 SEHNR, CDR2 FQNEAQ (reference sequence). The V end was cut by 8 bases, the J end by 4 bases, with 12 bases between. CDR3 length: 13 amino acids. CDR3 sequence reads: CASGRGGNQPQHF. The CDR3 coding sequence is TGTGCCAGCGGAAGGGGGGGGAATCAGCCCCAGCATTTT.

This clonotype was picked up many times. This sequence joins TRBV7-2 and TRBJ2-3; D is uncertain. The CDR3 has 12 amino acids. Trimming pared 3 bases from V and 6 bases from J, leaving 7 bases between. Germline values: CDR1 SGHTA, CDR2 FQGNSA. The CDR3 spells CASSFVGDTQYF. The CDR3 nucleotides read TGTGCCAGCAGCTTCGTGGGTGATACGCAGTATTTT.

The chain links TRBV7-6 to TRBJ2-5, with D possibly matching TRBD2 (6 bases). V lost 1 base, J lost 1 base, and 13 bases lay in between. The CDR3 is made up of 16 amino acids. CDR1 SGHVS and CDR2 FNYEAQ come from the germline V gene. CDR3 loop: CASSLGVGGSQETQYF. CDR3 coding DNA: TGTGCCAGCAGCTTAGGCGTGGGGGGTAGCCAAGAGACCCAGTACTTC.

This clonotype was counted only a few times. The genes are TRBV4-1 and TRBJ1-2, with D maybe TRBD1 (5 bases). The CDR3 has 17 residues. CDR1 is MGHRA and CDR2 is YSYEKL in the germline V gene. V was cut by 5 bases and J by 2 bases, with 21 bases left in between. CDR3 loop: CASSTFAGRKTNYGYTF. CDR3 in DNA: TGCGCCAGCAGCACTTTCGCGGGACGCAAAACAAACTATGGCTACACCTTC.

This chain joins TRBV19 and TRBJ1-6; D gene ambiguous. The CDR3 has 13 amino acids. Looked up from germline, CDR1 is LNHDA and CDR2 is SQIVND (reference sequence). V gave up 8 bases and J gave up 7 bases, with 12 bases separating them. CDR3 loop: CASGDLGNSPLHF. DNA for the CDR3: TGTGCCAGTGGGGATCTGGGGAATTCACCCCTCCACTTT.

The chain carries TRBV27 and TRBJ1-2; D may be TRBD1 (6 bases). Between the trimmed V and J ends, which lost 5 bases and 7 bases, there was a span of 17 bases. The CDR3 consists of 14 residues. The germline gives CDR1 MNHEY, CDR2 SMNVEV (reference sequence). CDR3 in DNA: TGTGCCAGCAGTGCCGACAGGAGAAATCCTGGCTACACCTTC. It specifies CASSADRRNPGYTF.

The CDR3 sequence is CASGMAGLAKNIQYF. CDR3 nucleotides: TGTGCTAGTGGTATGGCGGGATTAGCCAAAAACATTCAGTACTTC. This chain connects TRBV12-5 to TRBJ2-4, with D perhaps matching TRBD2 (6 bases). Looked up from germline, CDR1 is LGHNT and CDR2 is FRNRAP. This CDR3 comprises 15 residues. The V gene lost 5 bases and the J gene lost 0 bases, with 11 bases spanning the gap.

The chain has TRBV12-3 or TRBV12-4 and TRBJ1-1; the D gene is possibly TRBD1 (6 bases). The CDR3 sequence is 14 residues long. The V end was cut by 5 bases, the J end by 4 bases, with 14 bases between. The CDR3 DNA follows: TGTGCCAGCAGTAGACAGGAAACGGGCACTGAAGCTTTCTTT. Its protein is CASSRQETGTEAFF.

The count of this clonotype is one. The chain is built from TRBV11-2 and TRBJ2-3, with D tentatively TRBD1 (6 bases). Per germline, CDR1 SGHAT and CDR2 FQNNGV. The germline V and J ends were trimmed by 4 bases and 7 bases, with 9 bases remaining between them. CDR3 length: 12 residues. The DNA for the CDR3 is TGTGCCAGCAGCTACCAGGGGCATACGCAGTATTTT. This gives the protein CASSYQGHTQYF. The variable domain in full, completed from reference TRBV11-2 and TRBJ2-3, reads EAGVAQSPRYKIIEKRQSVAFWCNPISGHATLYWYQQILGQGPKLLIQFQNNGVVDDSQLPKDRFSAERLKGVDSTLKIQPAKLEDSAVYLCASSYQGHTQYFGPGTRLTVL.

J is TRBJ2-3 and V is TRBV6-5; no clear D gene. The CDR3 extends over 15 amino acids. V was trimmed by 0 bases and J by 5 bases, leaving 12 bases between them. Germline CDR1 reads MNHEY; CDR2 reads SVGAGI. As DNA, the CDR3 is TGTGCCAGCAGTTACTCTGACCCGCGAGGAGATACGCAGTATTTT. This sequence encodes CASSYSDPRGDTQYF.

This sequence joins TRBV6-2 or TRBV6-3 and TRBJ1-5, with D tentatively TRBD1 (6 bases). With 6 bases removed from V and 5 bases from J, the gap between germline ends came to 14 bases. CDR1 is MNHEY and CDR2 is SVGEGT in the germline V gene. This CDR3 contains 14 residues. The CDR3, as DNA: TGTGCCAGCAGCACAGGGTCAACCCATCAGCCCCAGCATTTT. Translation gives CASSTGSTHQPQHF.

In this sample, this clonotype turned up a few times. The chain employs TRBV7-2 and TRBJ2-1; 13 bases agree with TRBD2. Germline CDR1 and CDR2: SGHTA and FQGNSA. This CDR3 has 14 residues. The junction had 10 bases not matched to a gene; V was cut back by 5 bases and J by 15 bases. CDR3 residues: CASSPGLAGNPGFF. DNA for the CDR3: TGTGCCAGCAGCCCGGGACTAGCGGGGAACCCCGGGTTCTTC.

V usage is TRBV27 and J usage is TRBJ1-1, with TRBD1 as a possible D gene (5 bases). The CDR3 totals 13 residues. Germline V gives CDR1 MNHEY, CDR2 SMNVEV (reference sequence). V was trimmed by 3 bases and J by 11 bases, leaving 16 bases between them. CDR3 nucleotides: TGTGCCAGCAGTTTTGGGTCGGGGGGGGATGCTTTCTTT. It encodes CASSFGSGGDAFF.

The table lists this clonotype with a count of one. The chain has TRBV20-1 and TRBJ2-1, with 10 bases that match TRBD2. CDR3 length: 15 residues. The V gene's germline CDR1 is DFQATT and CDR2 SNEGSKA (reference sequence). Unmatched junction bases numbered 6, after V lost 5 bases and J lost 2 bases. The CDR3 nucleotides read TGCAGTGCTCTAATGAGCGGGAGGGCCTACAATGAGCAGTTCTTC. The encoded protein is CSALMSGRAYNEQFF.

The chain couples TRBV2 to TRBJ2-5; TRBD2 might be the D (5 bases). The CDR3 spans 12 residues. Germline V CDR1 and CDR2: SNHLY, FYNNEI. Trimming took 6 bases from V and 6 from J, leaving 11 bases between them. CDR3 amino acids: CASSGSVQTQYF. CDR3 bases: TGTGCCAGCAGCGGTAGCGTACAGACCCAGTACTTC.